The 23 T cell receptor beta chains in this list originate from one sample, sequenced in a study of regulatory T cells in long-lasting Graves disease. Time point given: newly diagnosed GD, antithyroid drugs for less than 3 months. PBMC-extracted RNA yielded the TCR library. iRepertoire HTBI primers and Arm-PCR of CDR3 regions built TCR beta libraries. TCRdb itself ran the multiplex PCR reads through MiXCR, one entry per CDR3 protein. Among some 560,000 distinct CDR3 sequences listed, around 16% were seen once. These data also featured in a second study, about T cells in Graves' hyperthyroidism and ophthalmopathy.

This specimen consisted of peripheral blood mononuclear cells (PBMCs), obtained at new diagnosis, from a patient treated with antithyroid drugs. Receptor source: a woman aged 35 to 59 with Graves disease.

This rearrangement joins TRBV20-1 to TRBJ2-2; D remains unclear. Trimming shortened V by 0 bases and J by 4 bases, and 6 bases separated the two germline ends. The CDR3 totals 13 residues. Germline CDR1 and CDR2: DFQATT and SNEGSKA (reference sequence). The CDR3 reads CSARDSLTGELFF. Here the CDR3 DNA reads TGCAGTGCTAGAGATTCACTCACCGGGGAGCTGTTTTTT.

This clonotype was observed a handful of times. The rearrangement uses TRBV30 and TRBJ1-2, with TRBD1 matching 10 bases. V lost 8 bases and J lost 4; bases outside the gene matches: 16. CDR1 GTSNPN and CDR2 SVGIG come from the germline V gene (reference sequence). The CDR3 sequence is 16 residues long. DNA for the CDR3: TGTGCCGGACTCCCGGGACAGGGGTCCGCCGTCTATGGCTACACCTTC. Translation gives CAGLPGQGSAVYGYTF.

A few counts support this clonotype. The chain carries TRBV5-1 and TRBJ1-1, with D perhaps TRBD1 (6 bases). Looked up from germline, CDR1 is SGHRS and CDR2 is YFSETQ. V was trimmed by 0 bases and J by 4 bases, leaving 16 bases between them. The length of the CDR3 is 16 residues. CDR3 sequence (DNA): TGCGCCAGCAGCTTGGGGGGTTACAGGGAGGCCACTGAAGCTTTCTTT. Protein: CASSLGGYREATEAFF.

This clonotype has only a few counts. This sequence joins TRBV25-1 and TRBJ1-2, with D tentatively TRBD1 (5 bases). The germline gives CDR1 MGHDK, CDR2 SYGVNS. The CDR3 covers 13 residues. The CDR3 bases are TGTGGATCCCGGGGCTCCGGCAACTATGGCTACACCTTC. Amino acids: CGSRGSGNYGYTF.

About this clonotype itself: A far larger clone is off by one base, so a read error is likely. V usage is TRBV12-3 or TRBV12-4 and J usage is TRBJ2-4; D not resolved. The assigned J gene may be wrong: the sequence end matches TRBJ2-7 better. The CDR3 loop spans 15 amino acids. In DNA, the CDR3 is TGTGCCAGCAGTTTAGCCCGAGACGGCATCGCCGAGCAGTACTTC. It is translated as CASSLARDGIAEQYF.

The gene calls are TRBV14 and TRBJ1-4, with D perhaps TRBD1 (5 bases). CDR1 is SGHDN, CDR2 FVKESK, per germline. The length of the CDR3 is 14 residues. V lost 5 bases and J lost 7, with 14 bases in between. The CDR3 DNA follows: TGTGCCAGCAGCTTTACAGGAGACGGTGAAAAACTGTTTTTT. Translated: CASSFTGDGEKLFF.

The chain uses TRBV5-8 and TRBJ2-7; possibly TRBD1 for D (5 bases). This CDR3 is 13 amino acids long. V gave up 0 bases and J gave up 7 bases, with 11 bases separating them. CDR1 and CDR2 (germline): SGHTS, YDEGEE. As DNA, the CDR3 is TGTGCCAGCAGCTTGGTGGTAGGGGCGGAGCAGTACTTC. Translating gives CASSLVVGAEQYF.

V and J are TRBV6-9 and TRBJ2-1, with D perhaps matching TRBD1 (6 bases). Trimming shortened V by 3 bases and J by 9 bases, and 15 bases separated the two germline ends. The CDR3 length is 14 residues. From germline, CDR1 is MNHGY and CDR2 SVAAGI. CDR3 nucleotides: TGTGCCAGCAGTTACGGGACAAGATCTTCTGAGCAGTTCTTC. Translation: CASSYGTRSSEQFF.

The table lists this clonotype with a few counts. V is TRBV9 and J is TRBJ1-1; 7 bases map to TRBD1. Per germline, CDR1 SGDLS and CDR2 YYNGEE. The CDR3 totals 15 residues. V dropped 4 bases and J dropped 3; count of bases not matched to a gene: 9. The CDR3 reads CASSLRDREYTEAFF. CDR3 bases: TGTGCCAGCAGCTTGAGGGACAGAGAATACACTGAAGCTTTCTTT.

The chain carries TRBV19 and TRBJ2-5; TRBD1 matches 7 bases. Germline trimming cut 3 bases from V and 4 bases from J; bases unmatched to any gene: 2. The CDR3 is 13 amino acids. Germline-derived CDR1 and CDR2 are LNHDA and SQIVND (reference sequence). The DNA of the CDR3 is TGTGCCAGTAGTATGAACAGGGGAGAGACCCAGTACTTC. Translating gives CASSMNRGETQYF.

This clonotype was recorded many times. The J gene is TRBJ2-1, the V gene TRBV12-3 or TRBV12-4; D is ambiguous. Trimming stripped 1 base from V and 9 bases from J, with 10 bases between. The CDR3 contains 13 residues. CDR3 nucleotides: TGTGCCAGCAGTTTAGTTGGGTTAGGTGAGCAGTTCTTC. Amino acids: CASSLVGLGEQFF.

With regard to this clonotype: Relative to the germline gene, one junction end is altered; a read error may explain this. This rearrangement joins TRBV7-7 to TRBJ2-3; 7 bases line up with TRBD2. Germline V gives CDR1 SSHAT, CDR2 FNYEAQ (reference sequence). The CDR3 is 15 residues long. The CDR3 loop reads CASSLGGGYTDTQYF. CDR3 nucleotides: TGTGCTAGCAGCTTAGGCGGGGGATACACAGATACGCAGTATTTT.

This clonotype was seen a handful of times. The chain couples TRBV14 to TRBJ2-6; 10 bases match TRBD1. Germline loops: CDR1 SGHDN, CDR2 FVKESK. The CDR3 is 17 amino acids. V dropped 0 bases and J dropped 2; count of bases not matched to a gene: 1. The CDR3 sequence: CASSQEDRGAGANVLTF. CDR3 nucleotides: TGTGCCAGCAGCCAAGAGGACAGGGGGGCTGGGGCCAACGTCCTGACTTTC.

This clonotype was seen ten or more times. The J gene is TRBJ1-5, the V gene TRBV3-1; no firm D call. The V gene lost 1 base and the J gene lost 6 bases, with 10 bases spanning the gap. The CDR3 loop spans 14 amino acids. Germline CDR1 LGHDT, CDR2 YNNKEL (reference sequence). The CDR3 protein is CASSQAGSSQPQHF. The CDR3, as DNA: TGTGCCAGCAGCCAAGCGGGCAGTAGTCAGCCCCAGCATTTT.

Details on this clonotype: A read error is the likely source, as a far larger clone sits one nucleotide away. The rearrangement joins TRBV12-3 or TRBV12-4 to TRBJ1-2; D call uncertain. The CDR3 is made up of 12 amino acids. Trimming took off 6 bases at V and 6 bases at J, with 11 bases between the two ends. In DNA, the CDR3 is TGTGCCAGCAGCTTTGGGAGAGATGGCTACACCTTC. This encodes CASSFGRDGYTF.

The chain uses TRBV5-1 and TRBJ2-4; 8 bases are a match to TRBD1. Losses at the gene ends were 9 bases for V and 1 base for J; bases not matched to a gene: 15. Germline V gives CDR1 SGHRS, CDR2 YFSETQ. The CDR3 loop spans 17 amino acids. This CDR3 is CAKPGQARLEAKNIQYF. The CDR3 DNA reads TGCGCCAAACCGGGACAGGCCCGTCTCGAGGCCAAAAACATTCAGTACTTC.

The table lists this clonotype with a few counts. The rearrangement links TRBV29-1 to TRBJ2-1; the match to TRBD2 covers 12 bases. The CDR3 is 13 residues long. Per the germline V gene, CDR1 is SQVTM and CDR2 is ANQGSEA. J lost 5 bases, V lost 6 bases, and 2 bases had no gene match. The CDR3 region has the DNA TGCAGCGTGAGACTAGCGGGGGACAATGAGCAGTTCTTC. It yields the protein CSVRLAGDNEQFF.

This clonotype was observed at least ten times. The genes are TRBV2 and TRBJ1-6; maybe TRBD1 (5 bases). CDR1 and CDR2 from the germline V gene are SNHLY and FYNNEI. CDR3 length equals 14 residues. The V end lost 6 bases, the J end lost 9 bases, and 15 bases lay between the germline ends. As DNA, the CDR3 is TGTGCCAGCAGCCCGGACACCTGGGGTTCACCCCTCCACTTT. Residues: CASSPDTWGSPLHF. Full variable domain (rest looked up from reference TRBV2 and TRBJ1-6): EPEVTQTPSHQVTQMGQEVILRCVPISNHLYFYWYRQILGQKVEFLVSFYNNEISEKSEIFDDQFSVERPDGSNFTLKIRSTKLEDSAMYFCASSPDTWGSPLHFGNGTRLTVT.

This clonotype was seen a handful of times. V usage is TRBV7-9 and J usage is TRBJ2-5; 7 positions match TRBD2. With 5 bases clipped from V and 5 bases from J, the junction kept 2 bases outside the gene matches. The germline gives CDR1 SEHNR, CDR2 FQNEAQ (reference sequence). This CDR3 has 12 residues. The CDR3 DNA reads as TGTGCCAGCAGCGAGACTAGCGAGACCCAGTACTTC. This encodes CASSETSETQYF.

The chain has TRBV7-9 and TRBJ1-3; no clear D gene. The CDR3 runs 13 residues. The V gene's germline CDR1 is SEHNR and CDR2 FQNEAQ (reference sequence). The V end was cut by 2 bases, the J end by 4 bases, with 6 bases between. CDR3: CASSLFGGNTIYF. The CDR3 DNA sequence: TGTGCCAGCAGCTTATTTGGGGGAAACACCATATATTTT.

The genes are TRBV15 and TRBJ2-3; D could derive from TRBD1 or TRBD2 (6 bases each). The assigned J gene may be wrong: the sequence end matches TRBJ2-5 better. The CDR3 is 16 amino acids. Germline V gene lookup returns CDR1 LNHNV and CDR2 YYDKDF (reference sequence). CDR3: CATSRGVGGGGETQYF. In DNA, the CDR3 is TGTGCCACCAGCAGAGGGGTGGGGGGCGGAGGAGAGACCCAGTACTTC.

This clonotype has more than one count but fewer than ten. CDR3 in amino acids: CASSPRGAVVTATGELFF. The CDR3 DNA reads TGTGCCAGTAGTCCCCGGGGGGCCGTCGTCACGGCCACCGGGGAGCTGTTTTTT. The chain uses TRBV19 and TRBJ2-2, with a tentative D call TRBD2 (7 bases). The germline CDR1 and CDR2 sequences are LNHDA and SQIVND (reference sequence). V was trimmed by 5 bases and J by 4 bases, leaving 23 bases between them. The CDR3 covers 18 residues.

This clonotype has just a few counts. CDR3: CASSDLGPLHF. In nucleotides, the CDR3 is TGTGCCAGCAGTGACCTCGGACCCCTCCACTTT. The chain carries TRBV12-3 or TRBV12-4 and TRBJ1-6; D uncertain. Trimming shortened V by 5 bases and J by 12 bases, and 8 bases separated the two germline ends. The CDR3 has 11 residues.